The clone carrying this T cell receptor beta chain was seen ten or more times. These data belong to a study of low-dose radiotherapy and immunotherapy resistance in tumors. At the level of the study: Intravenous cyclophosphamide 200 mg/m2 was given every two weeks, one day before radiation and immunotherapy.

The V and J ends lost 4 bases and 3 bases respectively, with 14 bases between them. CDR3 length: 14 amino acids. Germline loops: CDR1 SGHRS, CDR2 YFSETQ. Time point indicated: before trial treatment. Along with nivolumab and ipilimumab, donors received aspirin, low-dose cyclophosphamide and low-dose radiotherapy. TRAV- and TRBV-specific primers primed first-strand cDNA, covering alpha and beta chains. The authors ran about 18 PCR cycles to amplify TCRs with a constant-region primer and V-primer adapter. Via MiXCR, TCRdb re-called the reads, giving one row per CDR3 protein. The table records tens of thousands of distinct CDR3 sequences, roughly a sixth of them present only once.

The sequencing used PBMCs, collected before treatment. The rearrangement joins TRBV5-1 to TRBJ2-7, with D uncertain. This sequence originates from a male donor with prostate cancer. The CDR3 spells CASSQRWDGYEQYF. For the CDR3, the DNA is TGCGCCAGCAGCCAACGGTGGGATGGCTACGAGCAGTACTTC.